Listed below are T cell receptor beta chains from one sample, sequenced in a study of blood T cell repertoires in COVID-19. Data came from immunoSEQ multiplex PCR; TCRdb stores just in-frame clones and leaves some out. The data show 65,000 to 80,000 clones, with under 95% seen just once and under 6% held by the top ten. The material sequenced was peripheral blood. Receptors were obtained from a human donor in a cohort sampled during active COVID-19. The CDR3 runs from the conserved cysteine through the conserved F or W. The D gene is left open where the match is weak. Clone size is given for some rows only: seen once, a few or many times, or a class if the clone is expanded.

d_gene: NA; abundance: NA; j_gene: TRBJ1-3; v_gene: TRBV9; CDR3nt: TGTGCCAGCAGCGCTCACGTGGAGACTGGAAACACCATATATTTT; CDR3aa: CASSAHVETGNTIYF
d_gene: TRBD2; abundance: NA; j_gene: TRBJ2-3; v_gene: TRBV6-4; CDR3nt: TGTGCCTCCTCGAGCGGGGTGAGCACAGATACGCAGTATTTT; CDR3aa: CASSSGVSTDTQYF
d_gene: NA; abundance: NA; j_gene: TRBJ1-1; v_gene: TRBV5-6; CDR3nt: TGTGCCAGCACCCAGACAGGATTGAACACTGAAGCTTTCTTT; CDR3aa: CASTQTGLNTEAFF
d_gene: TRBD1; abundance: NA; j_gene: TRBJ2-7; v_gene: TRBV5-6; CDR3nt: TGTGCCAGCAGCGAAGGAGGACAGGGGCCCCGATCCTACGAGCAGTACTTC; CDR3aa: CASSEGGQGPRSYEQYF
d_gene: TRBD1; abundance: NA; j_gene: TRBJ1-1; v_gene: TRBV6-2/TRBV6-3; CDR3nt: TGTGCCAGCAGTTACACAGGGGAGACTGAAGCTTTCTTT; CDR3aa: CASSYTGETEAFF
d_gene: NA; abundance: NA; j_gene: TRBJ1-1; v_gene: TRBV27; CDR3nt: TGTGCCAGCAGTTGGGGGCGAGAAACTGAAGCTTTCTTT; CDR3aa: CASSWGRETEAFF
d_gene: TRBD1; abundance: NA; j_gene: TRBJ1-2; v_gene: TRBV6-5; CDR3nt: TGTGCCAGCAGTTCTAGGGGGCTTGAGGGCTACACCTTC; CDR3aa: CASSSRGLEGYTF
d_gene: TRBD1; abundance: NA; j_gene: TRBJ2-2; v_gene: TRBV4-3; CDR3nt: TGCGCCAGCAGCCACGTGGACAGGGACACCGGGGAGCTGTTTTTT; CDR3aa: CASSHVDRDTGELFF
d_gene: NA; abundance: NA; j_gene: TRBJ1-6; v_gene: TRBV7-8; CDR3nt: TGTGCCAGCAGTTCCACCGGGACACTTAATTCACCCCTCCACTTT; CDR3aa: CASSSTGTLNSPLHF
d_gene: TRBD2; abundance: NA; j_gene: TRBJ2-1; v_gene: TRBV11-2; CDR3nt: TGTGCCAGCAGCTTAGATCATGGGACTAGCGGACGTGGAGCGGTGGGTGAGCAGTTCTTC; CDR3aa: CASSLDHGTSGRGAVGEQFF
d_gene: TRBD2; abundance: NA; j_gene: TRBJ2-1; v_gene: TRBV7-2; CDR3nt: TGTGCCAGCAGGCAAGCGGGGGAGTGGGGGGTATCCTACAATGAGCAGTTCTTC; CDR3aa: CASRQAGEWGVSYNEQFF
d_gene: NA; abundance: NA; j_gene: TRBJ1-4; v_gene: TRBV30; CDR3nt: TGTGCCTGGAGTGCCAAGGGGGCTAATGAAAAACTGTTTTTT; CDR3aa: CAWSAKGANEKLFF
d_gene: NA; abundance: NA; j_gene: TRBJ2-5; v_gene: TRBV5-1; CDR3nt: TGCGCCAGCAGCTTGGCCCCCACAACCTCAACAGGCCAAGAGACCCAGTACTTC; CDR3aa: CASSLAPTTSTGQETQYF
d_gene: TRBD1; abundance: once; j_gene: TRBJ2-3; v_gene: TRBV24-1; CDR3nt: TGTGCCACCAGAATGACAGGGGAGGATACGCAGTATTTT; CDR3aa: CATRMTGEDTQYF
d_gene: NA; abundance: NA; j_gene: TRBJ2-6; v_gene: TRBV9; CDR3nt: TGTGCCAGCAGCGTAGCCTCAGCTGGGGCCAACGTCCTGACTTTC; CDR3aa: CASSVASAGANVLTF
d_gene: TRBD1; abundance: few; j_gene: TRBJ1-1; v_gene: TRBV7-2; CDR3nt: TGTGCCAGCAGCTTAAGACAGGGGATGAACACTGAAGCTTTCTTT; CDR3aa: CASSLRQGMNTEAFF
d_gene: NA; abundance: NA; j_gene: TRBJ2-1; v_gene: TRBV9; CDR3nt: TGTGCCAGCAGCCCCTCACGACGGGACAATGAGCAGTTCTTC; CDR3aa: CASSPSRRDNEQFF
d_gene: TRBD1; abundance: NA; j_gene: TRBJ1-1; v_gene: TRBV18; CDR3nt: TGTGCCAGCTCACAGGGACAGGGCCTGAACACTGAAGCTTTCTTT; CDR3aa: CASSQGQGLNTEAFF
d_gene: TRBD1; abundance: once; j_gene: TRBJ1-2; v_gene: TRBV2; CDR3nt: TGTGCCAGCAGTGAGAGGGACAGGGGCTATGGCTACACCTTC; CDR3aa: CASSERDRGYGYTF
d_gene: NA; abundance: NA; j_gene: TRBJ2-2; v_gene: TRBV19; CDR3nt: TGTGCCAGCAGGGAGGTCGGGGAGCTGTTTTTT; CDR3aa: CASREVGELFF
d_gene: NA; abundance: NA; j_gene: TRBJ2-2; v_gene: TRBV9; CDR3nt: TGTGCCAGCAGCCTCCAGACAGCCCTTAACACCGGGGAGCTGTTTTTT; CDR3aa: CASSLQTALNTGELFF
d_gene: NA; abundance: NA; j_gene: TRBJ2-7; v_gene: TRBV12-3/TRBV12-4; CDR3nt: TGTGCCAGCAGTCAAGGACAGTTCTACGAGCAGTACTTC; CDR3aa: CASSQGQFYEQYF
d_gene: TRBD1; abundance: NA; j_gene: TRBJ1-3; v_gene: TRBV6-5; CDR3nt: TGTGCCAGCAGTTCACCGGGACAGGGGGGAAACACCATATATTTT; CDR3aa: CASSSPGQGGNTIYF
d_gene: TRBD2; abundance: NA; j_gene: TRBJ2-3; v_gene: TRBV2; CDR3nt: TGTGCCAGCAGTACTAGCGGGGGTGGGTCAGATACGCAGTATTTT; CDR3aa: CASSTSGGGSDTQYF